Listed here is a single T cell receptor beta chain. The source of the sample is a study of PD-L1 blockade in urothelial cancer. Profiling relied on immunoSEQ multiplex PCR, and the TCRdb table lists in-frame clones only, not all of them. The sample contains 95,000 to 130,000 clones, about 89% of which appear only once. The time point here: peripheral blood 6 weeks after treatment start. The sequences come from PBMCs, collected around atezolizumab (anti-PD-L1) treatment. This TCR derives from a man in his fifties or sixties with urothelial cancer.

CDR3 residues: CASSQGRDSPLHF. DNA for the CDR3: TGTGCCAGCAGCCAAGGGAGGGATTCACCCCTCCACTTT. This rearrangement joins TRBV14 to TRBJ1-6; D is uncertain. Germline V CDR1 and CDR2: SGHDN, FVKESK. V was shortened by 1 base and J by 8 bases, with 6 bases between the two germline ends. The length of the CDR3 is 13 residues.